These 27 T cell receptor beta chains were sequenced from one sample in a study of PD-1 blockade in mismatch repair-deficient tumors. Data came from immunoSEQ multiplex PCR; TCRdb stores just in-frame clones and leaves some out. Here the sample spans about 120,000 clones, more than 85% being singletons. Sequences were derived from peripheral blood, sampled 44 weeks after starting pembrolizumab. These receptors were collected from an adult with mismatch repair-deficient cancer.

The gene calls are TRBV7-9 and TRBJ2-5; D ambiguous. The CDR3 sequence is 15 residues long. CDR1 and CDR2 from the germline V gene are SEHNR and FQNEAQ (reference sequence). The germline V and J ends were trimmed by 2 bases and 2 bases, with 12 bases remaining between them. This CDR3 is CASSLLMRDQETQYF. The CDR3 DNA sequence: TGTGCCAGCAGCTTACTTATGCGTGATCAAGAGACCCAGTACTTC.

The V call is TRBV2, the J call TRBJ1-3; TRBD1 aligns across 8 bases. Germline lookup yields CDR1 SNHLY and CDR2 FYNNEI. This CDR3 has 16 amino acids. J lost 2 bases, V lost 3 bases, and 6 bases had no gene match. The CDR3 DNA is TGTGCCAGCAGTGAGCGGACAGGGCGGCCTGGAAACACCATATATTTT. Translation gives CASSERTGRPGNTIYF. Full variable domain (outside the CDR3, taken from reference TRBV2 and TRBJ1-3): EPEVTQTPSHQVTQMGQEVILRCVPISNHLYFYWYRQILGQKVEFLVSFYNNEISEKSEIFDDQFSVERPDGSNFTLKIRSTKLEDSAMYFCASSERTGRPGNTIYFGEGSWLTVV.

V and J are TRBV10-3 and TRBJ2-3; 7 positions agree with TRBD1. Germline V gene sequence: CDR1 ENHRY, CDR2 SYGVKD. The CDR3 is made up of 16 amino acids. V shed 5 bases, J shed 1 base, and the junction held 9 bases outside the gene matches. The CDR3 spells CAISTPTGIGTDTQYF. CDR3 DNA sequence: TGTGCCATCAGTACTCCGACAGGGATCGGCACAGATACGCAGTATTTT.

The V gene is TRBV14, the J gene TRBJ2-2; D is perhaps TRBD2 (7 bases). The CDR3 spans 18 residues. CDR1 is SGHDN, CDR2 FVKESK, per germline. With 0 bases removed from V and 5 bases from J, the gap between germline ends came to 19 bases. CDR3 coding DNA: TGTGCCAGCAGCCAAGATTGGGGGGGCATTCGGGAGACCGGGGAGCTGTTTTTT. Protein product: CASSQDWGGIRETGELFF.

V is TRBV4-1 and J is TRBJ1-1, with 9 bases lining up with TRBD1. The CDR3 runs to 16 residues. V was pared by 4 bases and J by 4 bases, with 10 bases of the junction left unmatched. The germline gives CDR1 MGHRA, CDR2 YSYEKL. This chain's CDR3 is CASSPWGQGFGTEAFF. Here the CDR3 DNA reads TGCGCCAGCAGCCCCTGGGGACAGGGTTTTGGCACTGAAGCTTTCTTT.

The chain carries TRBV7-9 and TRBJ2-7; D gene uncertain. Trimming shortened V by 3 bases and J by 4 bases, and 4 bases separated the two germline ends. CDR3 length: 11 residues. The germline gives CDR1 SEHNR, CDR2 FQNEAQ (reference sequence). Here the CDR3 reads CASSLEYEQYF. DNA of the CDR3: TGTGCCAGCAGCTTGGAATACGAGCAGTACTTC.

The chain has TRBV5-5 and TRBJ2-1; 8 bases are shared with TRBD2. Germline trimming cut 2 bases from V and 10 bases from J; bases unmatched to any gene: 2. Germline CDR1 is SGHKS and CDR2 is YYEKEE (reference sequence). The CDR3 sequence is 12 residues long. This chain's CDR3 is CASSFTSGEQFF. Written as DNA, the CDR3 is TGTGCCAGCAGCTTCACTAGCGGAGAGCAGTTCTTC.

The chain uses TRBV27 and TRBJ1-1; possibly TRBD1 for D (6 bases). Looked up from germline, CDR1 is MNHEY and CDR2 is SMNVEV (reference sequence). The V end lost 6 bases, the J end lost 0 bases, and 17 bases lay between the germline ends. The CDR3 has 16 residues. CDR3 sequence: CASSLRQVGMNTEAFF. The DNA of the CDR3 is TGTGCCAGCAGCCTTCGACAGGTAGGCATGAACACTGAAGCTTTCTTT.

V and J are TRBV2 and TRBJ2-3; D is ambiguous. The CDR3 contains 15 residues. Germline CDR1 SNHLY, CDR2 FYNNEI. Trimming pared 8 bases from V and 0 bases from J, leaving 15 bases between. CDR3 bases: TGTGCCAGCTCGAGTCTTTCCCCTAGCACAGATACGCAGTATTTT. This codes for CASSSLSPSTDTQYF.

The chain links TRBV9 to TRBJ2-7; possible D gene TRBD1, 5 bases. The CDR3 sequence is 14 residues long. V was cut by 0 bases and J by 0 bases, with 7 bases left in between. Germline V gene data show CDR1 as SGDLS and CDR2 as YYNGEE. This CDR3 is CASSVGDSSYEQYF. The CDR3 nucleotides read TGTGCCAGCAGCGTAGGAGACAGCTCCTACGAGCAGTACTTC.

In DNA form, the CDR3 reads TGTGCCAGCAGCGGGTTGGCGGAAGACTCCTACGAGCAGTACTTC. It is translated as CASSGLAEDSYEQYF. V usage is TRBV19 and J usage is TRBJ2-7; D may be TRBD2 (6 bases). The CDR3 has 15 residues. Per germline, CDR1 LNHDA and CDR2 SQIVND (reference sequence). Trimming cost V 9 bases and J 0 bases, with 18 bases left between them. The complete variable domain, with remaining parts taken from reference TRBV19 and TRBJ2-7, reads DGGITQSPKYLFRKEGQNVTLSCEQNLNHDAMYWYRQDPGQGLRLIYYSQIVNDFQKGDIAEGYSVSREKKESFPLTVTSAQKNPTAFYLCASSGLAEDSYEQYFGPGTRLTVT.

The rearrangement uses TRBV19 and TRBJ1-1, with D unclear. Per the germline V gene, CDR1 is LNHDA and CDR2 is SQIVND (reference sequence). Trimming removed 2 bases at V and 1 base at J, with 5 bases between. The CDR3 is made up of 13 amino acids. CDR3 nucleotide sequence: TGTGCCAGTAGTATATGGGGGAACACTGAAGCTTTCTTT. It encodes CASSIWGNTEAFF.

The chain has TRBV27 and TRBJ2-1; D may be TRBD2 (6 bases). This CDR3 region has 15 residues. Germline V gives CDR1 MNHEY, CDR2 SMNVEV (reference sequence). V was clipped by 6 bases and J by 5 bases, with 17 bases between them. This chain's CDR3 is CASSTRENLNNEQFF. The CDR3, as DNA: TGTGCCAGCAGCACTCGGGAGAACCTTAACAATGAGCAGTTCTTC.

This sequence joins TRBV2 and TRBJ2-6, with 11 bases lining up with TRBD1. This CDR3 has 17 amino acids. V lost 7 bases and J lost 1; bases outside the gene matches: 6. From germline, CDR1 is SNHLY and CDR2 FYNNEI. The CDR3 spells CASIRTGGPSGANVLTF. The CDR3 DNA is TGTGCCAGCATTAGGACAGGGGGCCCTTCTGGGGCCAACGTCCTGACTTTC.

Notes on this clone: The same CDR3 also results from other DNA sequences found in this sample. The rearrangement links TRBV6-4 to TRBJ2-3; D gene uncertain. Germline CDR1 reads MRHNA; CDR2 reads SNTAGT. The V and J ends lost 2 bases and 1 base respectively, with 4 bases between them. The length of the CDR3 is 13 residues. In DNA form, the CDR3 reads TGTGCCAGCAGTGACAGGGGCACAGATACGCAGTATTTT. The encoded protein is CASSDRGTDTQYF.

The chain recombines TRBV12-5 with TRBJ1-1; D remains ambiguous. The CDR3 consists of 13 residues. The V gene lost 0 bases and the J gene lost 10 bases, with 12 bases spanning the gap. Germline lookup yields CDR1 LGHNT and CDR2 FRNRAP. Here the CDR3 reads CASGLVADGVAFF. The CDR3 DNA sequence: TGTGCTAGTGGTTTGGTCGCAGATGGCGTAGCTTTCTTT.

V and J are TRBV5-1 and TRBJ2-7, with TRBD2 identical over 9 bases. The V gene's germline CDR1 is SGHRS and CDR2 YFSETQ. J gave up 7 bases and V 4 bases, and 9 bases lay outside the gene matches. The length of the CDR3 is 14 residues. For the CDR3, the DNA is TGCGCCAGCAGCCCGGCGGGAGGGCCAAGAGAGCAGTACTTC. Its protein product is CASSPAGGPREQYF.

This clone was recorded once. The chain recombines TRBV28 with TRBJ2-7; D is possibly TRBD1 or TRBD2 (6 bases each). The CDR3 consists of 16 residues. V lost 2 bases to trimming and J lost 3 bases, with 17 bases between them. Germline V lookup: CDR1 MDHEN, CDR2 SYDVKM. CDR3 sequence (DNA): TGTGCCAGCAGTTTAGCGCCAGTGAGGGGGGACTACGAGCAGTACTTC. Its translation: CASSLAPVRGDYEQYF.

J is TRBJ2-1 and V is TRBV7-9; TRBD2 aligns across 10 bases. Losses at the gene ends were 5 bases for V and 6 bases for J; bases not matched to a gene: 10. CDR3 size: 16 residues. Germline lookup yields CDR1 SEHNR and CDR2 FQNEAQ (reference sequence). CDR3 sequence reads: CASSPLGLAGVNEQFF. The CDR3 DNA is TGTGCCAGCAGCCCATTAGGGCTAGCGGGAGTCAATGAGCAGTTCTTC.

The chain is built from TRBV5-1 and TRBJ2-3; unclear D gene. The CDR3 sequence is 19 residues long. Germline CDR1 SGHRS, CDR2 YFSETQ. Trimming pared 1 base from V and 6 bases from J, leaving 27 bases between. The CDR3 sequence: CASSLIIGSITQRSDTQYF. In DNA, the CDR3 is TGCGCCAGCAGCTTGATAATAGGGTCTATCACACAGCGTTCGGATACGCAGTATTTT. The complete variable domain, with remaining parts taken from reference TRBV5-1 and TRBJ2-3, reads KAGVTQTPRYLIKTRGQQVTLSCSPISGHRSVSWYQQTPGQGLQFLFEYFSETQRNKGNFPGRFSGRQFSNSRSEMNVSTLELGDSALYLCASSLIIGSITQRSDTQYFGPGTRLTVL.

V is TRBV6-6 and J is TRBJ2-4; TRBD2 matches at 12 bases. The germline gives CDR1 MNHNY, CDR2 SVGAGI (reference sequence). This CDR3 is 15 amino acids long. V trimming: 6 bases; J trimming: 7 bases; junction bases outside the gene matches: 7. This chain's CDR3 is CASRATSGSLNIQYF. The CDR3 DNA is TGTGCCAGCAGGGCGACTAGCGGGAGTTTGAACATTCAGTACTTC.

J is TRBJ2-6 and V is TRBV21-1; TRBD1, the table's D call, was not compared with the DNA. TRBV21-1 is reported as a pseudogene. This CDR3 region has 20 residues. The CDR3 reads CASSTKRIGAAYPGANVLTF. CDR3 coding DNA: TGTGCCAGCAGCACGAAAAGGATAGGGGCCGCGTACCCTGGGGCCAACGTCCTGACTTTC.

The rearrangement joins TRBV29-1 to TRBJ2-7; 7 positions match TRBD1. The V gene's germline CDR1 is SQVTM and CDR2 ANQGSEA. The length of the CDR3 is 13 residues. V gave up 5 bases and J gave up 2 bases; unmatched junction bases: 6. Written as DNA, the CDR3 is TGCAGCGTTACTCCCCAGGGGGCCTACGAGCAGTACTTC. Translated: CSVTPQGAYEQYF.

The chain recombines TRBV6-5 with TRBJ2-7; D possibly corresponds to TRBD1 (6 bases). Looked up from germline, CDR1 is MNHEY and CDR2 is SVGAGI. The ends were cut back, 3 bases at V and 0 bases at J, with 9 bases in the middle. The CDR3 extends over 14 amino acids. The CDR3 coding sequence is TGTGCCAGCAGTTATTCGGACAGCTCCTACGAGCAGTACTTC. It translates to CASSYSDSSYEQYF.

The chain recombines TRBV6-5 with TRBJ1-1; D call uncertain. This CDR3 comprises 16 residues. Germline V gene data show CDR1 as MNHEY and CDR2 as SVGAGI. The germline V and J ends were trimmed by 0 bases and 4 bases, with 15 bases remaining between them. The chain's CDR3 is CASSYSSFPRATEAFF. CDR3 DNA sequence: TGTGCCAGCAGTTACTCGAGCTTCCCGAGGGCCACTGAAGCTTTCTTT.

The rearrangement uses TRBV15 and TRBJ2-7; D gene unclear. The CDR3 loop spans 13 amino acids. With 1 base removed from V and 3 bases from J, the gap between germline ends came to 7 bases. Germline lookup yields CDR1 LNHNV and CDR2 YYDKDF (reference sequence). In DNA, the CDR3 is TGTGCCACCAGCAGAGCTCAGTACTACGAGCAGTACTTC. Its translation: CATSRAQYYEQYF.

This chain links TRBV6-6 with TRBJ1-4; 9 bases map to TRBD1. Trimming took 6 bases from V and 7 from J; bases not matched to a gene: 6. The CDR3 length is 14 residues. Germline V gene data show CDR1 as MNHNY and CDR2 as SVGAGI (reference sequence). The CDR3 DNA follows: TGTGCCAGCAGACAGGACAGGGGAGGTGAAAAACTGTTTTTT. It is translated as CASRQDRGGEKLFF.